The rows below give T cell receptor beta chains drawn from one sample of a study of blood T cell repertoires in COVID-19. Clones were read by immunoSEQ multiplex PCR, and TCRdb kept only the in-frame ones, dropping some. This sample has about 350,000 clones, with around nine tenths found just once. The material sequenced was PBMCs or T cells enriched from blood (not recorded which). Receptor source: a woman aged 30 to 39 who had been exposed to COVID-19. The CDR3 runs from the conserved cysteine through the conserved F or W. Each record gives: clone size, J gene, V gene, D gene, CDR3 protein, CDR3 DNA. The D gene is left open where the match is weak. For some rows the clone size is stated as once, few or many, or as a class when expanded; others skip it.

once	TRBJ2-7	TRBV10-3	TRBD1	CAISEPGRTGGVLSSYEQYF	TGTGCCATCAGTGAACCAGGGCGGACAGGGGGCGTCCTAAGCTCCTACGAGCAGTACTTC
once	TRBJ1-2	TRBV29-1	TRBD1	CSVEDRGARGYTF	TGCAGCGTTGAAGACAGGGGGGCGCGGGGCTACACCTTC
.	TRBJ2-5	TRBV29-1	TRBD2	CSVERDYYQETQYF	TGCAGCGTTGAACGGGACTACTACCAAGAGACCCAGTACTTC
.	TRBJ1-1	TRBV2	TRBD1	CASEGQGRTEAFF	TGTGCCAGCGAGGGACAGGGAAGGACTGAAGCTTTCTTT
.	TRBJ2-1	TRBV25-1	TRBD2	CASSEAAGVYNEQFF	TGTGCCAGCAGTGAAGCAGCGGGAGTCTACAATGAGCAGTTCTTC
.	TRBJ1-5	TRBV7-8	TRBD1	CASSSRTGGSNQPQHF	TGTGCCAGCAGCTCCAGGACAGGGGGGAGCAATCAGCCCCAGCATTTT
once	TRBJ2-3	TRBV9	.	CASSVGGSVAPGDTQYF	TGTGCCAGCAGCGTAGGGGGTAGCGTGGCCCCAGGAGATACGCAGTATTTT
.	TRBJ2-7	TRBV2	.	CASSVEFSGSAEQYF	TGTGCCAGCAGTGTCGAATTTTCAGGGTCGGCGGAGCAGTACTTC
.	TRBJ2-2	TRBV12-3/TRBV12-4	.	CASSFLQSGELFF	TGTGCCAGCAGTTTTTTGCAGTCCGGGGAGCTGTTTTTT
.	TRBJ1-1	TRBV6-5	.	CASRAQGLNTEAFF	TGTGCCAGCAGGGCACAGGGATTGAACACTGAAGCTTTCTTT
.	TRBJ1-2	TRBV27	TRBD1	CASSLTRWDRAGYTF	TGTGCCAGCAGTCTCACCCGGTGGGACAGGGCTGGCTACACCTTC
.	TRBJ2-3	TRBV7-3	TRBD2	CASSLNPPLAGGLSTDTQYF	TGTGCCAGCAGCTTAAACCCCCCGCTAGCGGGAGGCCTAAGCACAGATACGCAGTATTTT
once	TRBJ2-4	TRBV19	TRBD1	CASSQQGEKNIQYF	TGTGCCAGTAGCCAACAGGGGGAGAAAAACATTCAGTACTTC
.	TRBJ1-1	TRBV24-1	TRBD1	CATSDGTGVNTEAFF	TGTGCCACCAGTGATGGGACAGGAGTGAACACTGAAGCTTTCTTT
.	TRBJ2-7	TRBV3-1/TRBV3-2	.	CASSQGARNYEQYF	TGTGCCAGCAGCCAAGGGGCAAGGAACTACGAGCAGTACTTC
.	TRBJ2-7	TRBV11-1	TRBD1	CASSLRATGLAYEQYF	TGTGCCAGCAGCTTAAGGGCGACAGGGTTGGCCTACGAGCAGTACTTC
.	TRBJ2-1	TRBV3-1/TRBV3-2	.	CASSQELPNNEQFF	TGTGCCAGCAGCCAAGAACTCCCTAACAATGAGCAGTTCTTC
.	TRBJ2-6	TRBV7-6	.	CASSLTQVINVLTF	TGTGCCAGCAGCTTAACACAGGTTATCAACGTCCTGACTTTC
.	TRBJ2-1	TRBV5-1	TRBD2	CASSSTSGRPGGNEQFF	TGCGCCAGCAGCTCAACTAGCGGGAGGCCTGGAGGCAATGAGCAGTTCTTC
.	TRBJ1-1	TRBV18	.	CASSPGQNTEAFF	TGTGCCAGCTCACCGGGCCAGAACACTGAAGCTTTCTTT
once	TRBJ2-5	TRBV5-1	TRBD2	CASGPEVAGGVETQYF	TGCGCCAGCGGCCCTGAGGTAGCGGGAGGGGTAGAGACCCAGTACTTC
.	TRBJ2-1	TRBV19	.	CASSMDYSRYNEQFF	TGTGCCAGTAGTATGGACTATTCGAGGTACAATGAGCAGTTCTTC
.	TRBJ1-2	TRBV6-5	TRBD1	CASSLGQAYGYTF	TGTGCCAGCAGTTTAGGACAGGCCTATGGCTACACCTTC
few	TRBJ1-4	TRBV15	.	CATNRANEKLFF	TGTGCCACCAACAGGGCAAATGAAAAACTGTTTTTT
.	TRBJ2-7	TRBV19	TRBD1	CASSTPRGRYEQYF	TGTGCCAGTAGTACACCCAGGGGGCGGTACGAGCAGTACTTC
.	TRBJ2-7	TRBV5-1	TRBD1	CASSPGQGVNEQYF	TGCGCCAGCAGCCCGGGACAGGGAGTGAACGAGCAGTACTTC
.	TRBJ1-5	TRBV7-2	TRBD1	CASSLGDRADQPQHF	TGTGCCAGCAGCTTAGGGGACAGGGCTGATCAGCCCCAGCATTTT
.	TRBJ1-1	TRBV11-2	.	CASSLRAGYSTEAFF	TGTGCCAGCAGCTTAAGAGCAGGTTATAGCACTGAAGCTTTCTTT
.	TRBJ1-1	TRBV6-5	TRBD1	CASSYGGTGNTEAFF	TGTGCCAGCAGTTACGGGGGGACAGGGAACACTGAAGCTTTCTTT
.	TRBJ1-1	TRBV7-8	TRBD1	CASGRGPVEAFF	TGTGCCAGCGGAAGGGGGCCTGTTGAAGCTTTCTTT
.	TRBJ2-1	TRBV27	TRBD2	CASSLWASGTYNEQFF	TGTGCCAGCAGTTTATGGGCTAGCGGGACCTACAATGAGCAGTTCTTC